Below are 8 T cell receptor beta chains sequenced from a single sample in a study of blood T cell repertoires in COVID-19. Some clones are missing from TCRdb's copy, which holds only in-frame ones; the method was immunoSEQ multiplex PCR. The sample includes 210,000 or so clones, approximately 80% of them seen just once. The specimen was peripheral blood. The receptors come from a woman of 80 years or more with acute or convalescent COVID-19.

The rearrangement uses TRBV6-5 and TRBJ1-2; D call uncertain. V lost 5 bases and J lost 5, with 15 bases in between. The CDR3 covers 14 residues. Germline CDR1 is MNHEY and CDR2 is SVGAGI. The CDR3 loop reads CASSPLTRVYGYTF. CDR3 in DNA: TGTGCCAGCAGTCCCCTCACGAGGGTTTATGGCTACACCTTC.

The chain joins TRBV11-2 to TRBJ2-5; the match to TRBD2 covers 12 bases. CDR1 and CDR2 from the germline V gene are SGHAT and FQNNGV. CDR3 size: 16 residues. Germline trimming cut 2 bases from V and 5 bases from J; bases unmatched to any gene: 6. The CDR3 protein is CASSLRTSGAVETQYF. The CDR3 region has the DNA TGTGCCAGCAGCTTAAGGACTAGCGGGGCCGTGGAGACCCAGTACTTC. The variable domain in full, completed from reference TRBV11-2 and TRBJ2-5, reads EAGVAQSPRYKIIEKRQSVAFWCNPISGHATLYWYQQILGQGPKLLIQFQNNGVVDDSQLPKDRFSAERLKGVDSTLKIQPAKLEDSAVYLCASSLRTSGAVETQYFGPGTRLLVL.

The chain employs TRBV24-1 and TRBJ1-2, with 9 positions matching TRBD1. The germline V gene has CDR1 KGHDR and CDR2 SFDVKD. The CDR3 totals 14 residues. V lost 5 bases to trimming and J lost 4 bases; unmatched junction nucleotides: 4. This chain's CDR3 is CATSGTGAGYGYTF. CDR3 nucleotide sequence: TGTGCCACCAGTGGGACAGGGGCCGGCTATGGCTACACCTTC.

Only one count was recorded for this clone. The chain couples TRBV11-2 to TRBJ1-1, with D unclear. V lost 3 bases and J 3 bases, leaving 8 bases between the germline ends. This CDR3 is built from 13 residues. In germline, CDR1 is SGHAT, CDR2 FQNNGV. CDR3 amino acids: CASSFSEDTEAFF. The CDR3 coding sequence is TGTGCCAGCAGCTTTTCGGAGGACACTGAAGCTTTCTTT.

This clone was seen more than once but under ten times. This chain connects TRBV29-1 to TRBJ1-2; no definite D call. Per germline, CDR1 SQVTM and CDR2 ANQGSEA. This CDR3 comprises 11 residues. Trimming pared 2 bases from V and 7 bases from J, leaving 8 bases between. In DNA form, the CDR3 reads TGCAGCGTTGAACGGACTGGTGGCTACACCTTC. Protein sequence: CSVERTGGYTF.

Details on this clone: One junction end does not reproduce the germline sequence, and a read error may be involved. The chain employs TRBV3-1 (or the pseudogene TRBV3-2) and TRBJ1-2; 8 bases are a match to TRBD1. Germline CDR1 and CDR2: LGHDT and YNNKEL (reference sequence). This CDR3 is built from 14 residues. CDR3 bases: TGTGCCAGCAGCCATCTGGACAGGGAGAATGGTTACACCTTC. Its protein product is CASSHLDRENGYTF.

The chain recombines TRBV19 with TRBJ2-7; 10 bases are a match to TRBD1. V lost 3 bases, J lost 6 bases, and 17 bases stayed unmatched. Germline values: CDR1 LNHDA, CDR2 SQIVND (reference sequence). The CDR3 length is 18 residues. The CDR3 region has the DNA TGTGCCAGTAGTATCATTGGAGTCTACGGGACAGGGGCCGGCGAGCAGTACTTC. Translating it yields CASSIIGVYGTGAGEQYF. The entire variable domain, with the rest obtained from reference TRBV19 and TRBJ2-7, is as follows: DGGITQSPKYLFRKEGQNVTLSCEQNLNHDAMYWYRQDPGQGLRLIYYSQIVNDFQKGDIAEGYSVSREKKESFPLTVTSAQKNPTAFYLCASSIIGVYGTGAGEQYFGPGTRLTVT.

This chain joins TRBV9 and TRBJ1-1, with TRBD1 as a possible D gene (6 bases). Germline V gene sequence: CDR1 SGDLS, CDR2 YYNGEE. V gave up 4 bases and J gave up 3 bases, with 16 bases separating them. The CDR3 extends over 15 amino acids. CDR3 DNA sequence: TGTGCCAGCAGCCCCAGGGGAGGGGGGGACACTGAAGCTTTCTTT. It specifies CASSPRGGGDTEAFF.